One and the same sample provided the 6 T cell receptor beta chains below, sequenced in a study of cytomegalovirus exposure and HLA in healthy donors (TCRdb year 2017). Receptors were amplified or captured by the immunoSEQ multiplex PCR assay. TCRdb holds this immuneACCESS table with in-frame rearrangements only. Some clones are missing; in checked studies, unresolved V genes explain under half, and the rest has no known cause. Across this sample there are some 330,000 clones, with more than 80% seen only once. 0.84% of the sample belongs to the ten largest clones. The sequenced material came from PBMCs. The receptors were gathered from a woman aged 18 to 35 in good health and CMV-seronegative.

CDR3 loop: CASSPWQIDTQYF. CDR3 coding DNA: TGTGCCAGCAGCCCCTGGCAGATTGATACGCAGTATTTT. This chain links TRBV4-2 with TRBJ2-3; D is unclear. Germline-derived CDR1 and CDR2 are LGHNA and YNFKEQ. CDR3 length: 13 residues. The ends were cut back, 4 bases at V and 6 bases at J, with 11 bases in the middle.

This clone was seen a single time. The chain employs TRBV4-1 and TRBJ2-7; D is uncertain. The CDR3 extends over 15 amino acids. Germline CDR1 is MGHRA and CDR2 is YSYEKL. Trimming left V 1 base short and J 4 bases short, with 14 bases between. The CDR3 sequence: CASSQVGGRYYEQYF. In nucleotides, the CDR3 is TGCGCCAGCAGCCAAGTAGGTGGGCGATATTACGAGCAGTACTTC.

The chain carries TRBV29-1 and TRBJ2-3, with a tentative D call TRBD1 (6 bases). The germline CDR1 and CDR2 sequences are SQVTM and ANQGSEA. This CDR3 is built from 13 residues. The V gene lost 4 bases and the J gene lost 5 bases, with 13 bases spanning the gap. The CDR3 here is CSVGTAQGDTQYF. CDR3 in DNA: TGCAGCGTTGGGACAGCCCAGGGAGATACGCAGTATTTT.

This chain connects TRBV6-5 to TRBJ2-1; D possibly corresponds to TRBD1 (5 bases). Trimming removed 6 bases from V and 12 bases from J, with 18 bases in between. The CDR3 extends over 13 amino acids. Germline V gene lookup returns CDR1 MNHEY and CDR2 SVGAGI. CDR3 nucleotides: TGTGCCAGCAGCTCCTTACAAGGGGATGGGCAGTTCTTC. Translation: CASSSLQGDGQFF.

The rearrangement links TRBV12-5 to TRBJ2-3; 16 nucleotides align to TRBD2. The J segment lost 1 base and the V segment lost 5 bases, leaving 9 bases of the junction unmatched. The CDR3 length is 19 residues. Germline CDR1 is LGHNT and CDR2 is FRNRAP. The CDR3 DNA reads as TGTGCTAGTGGTCCGGGACTAGCGGGAGGGCCATTGGGCACAGATACGCAGTATTTT. Protein sequence: CASGPGLAGGPLGTDTQYF.

The rearrangement links TRBV5-1 to TRBJ2-7; perhaps TRBD2 as D (6 bases). Deletions cut 3 bases from V and 4 bases from J, with 14 bases between. This CDR3 is built from 14 residues. Germline loops: CDR1 SGHRS, CDR2 YFSETQ. The chain's CDR3 is CASSSTSGPYEQYF. CDR3 coding DNA: TGCGCCAGCAGCTCGACTAGTGGACCTTACGAGCAGTACTTC.